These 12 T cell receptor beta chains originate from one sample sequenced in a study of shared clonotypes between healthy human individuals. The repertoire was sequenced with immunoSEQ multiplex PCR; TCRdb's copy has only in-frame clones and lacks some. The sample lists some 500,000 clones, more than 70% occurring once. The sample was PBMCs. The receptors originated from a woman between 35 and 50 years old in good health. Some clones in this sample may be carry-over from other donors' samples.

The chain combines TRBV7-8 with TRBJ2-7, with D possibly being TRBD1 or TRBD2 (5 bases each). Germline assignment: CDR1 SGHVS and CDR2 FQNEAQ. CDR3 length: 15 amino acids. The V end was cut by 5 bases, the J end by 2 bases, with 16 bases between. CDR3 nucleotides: TGTGCCAGCAGCCCCGGGACGTCCCTGACCTACGAGCAGTACTTC. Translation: CASSPGTSLTYEQYF.

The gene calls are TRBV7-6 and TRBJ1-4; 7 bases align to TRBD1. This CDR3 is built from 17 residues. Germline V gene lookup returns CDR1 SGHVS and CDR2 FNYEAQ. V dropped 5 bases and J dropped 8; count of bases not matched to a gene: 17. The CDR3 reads CASSPDHRGRTREKLFF. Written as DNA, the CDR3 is TGTGCCAGCAGCCCAGACCACAGGGGTCGTACAAGGGAAAAACTGTTTTTT.

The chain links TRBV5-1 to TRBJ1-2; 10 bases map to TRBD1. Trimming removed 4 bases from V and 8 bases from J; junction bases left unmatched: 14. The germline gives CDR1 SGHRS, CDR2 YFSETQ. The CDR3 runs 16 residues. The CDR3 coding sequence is TGCGCCAGCAGCCTGACACCGGGACAGGGGAAAGTAGGCTACACCTTC. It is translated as CASSLTPGQGKVGYTF.

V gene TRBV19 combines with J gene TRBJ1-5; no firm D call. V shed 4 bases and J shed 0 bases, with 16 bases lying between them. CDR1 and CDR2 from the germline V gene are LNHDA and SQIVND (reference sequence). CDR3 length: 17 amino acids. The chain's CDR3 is CASSTDAGYHSNQPQHF. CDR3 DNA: TGTGCCAGTAGTACGGACGCAGGATACCATAGCAATCAGCCCCAGCATTTT.

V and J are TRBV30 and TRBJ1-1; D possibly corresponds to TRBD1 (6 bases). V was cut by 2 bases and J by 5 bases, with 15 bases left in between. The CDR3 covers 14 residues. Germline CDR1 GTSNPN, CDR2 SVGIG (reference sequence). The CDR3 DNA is TGTGCCTGGAGTCAGGAAAGGGGGGGGACTGAAGCTTTCTTT. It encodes CAWSQERGGTEAFF.

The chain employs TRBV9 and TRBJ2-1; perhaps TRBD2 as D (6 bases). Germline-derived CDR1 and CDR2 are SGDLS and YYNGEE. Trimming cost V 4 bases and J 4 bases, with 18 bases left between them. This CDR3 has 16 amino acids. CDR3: CASSPQTSSAYNEQFF. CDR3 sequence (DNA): TGTGCCAGCAGCCCCCAGACTAGTTCGGCTTACAATGAGCAGTTCTTC.

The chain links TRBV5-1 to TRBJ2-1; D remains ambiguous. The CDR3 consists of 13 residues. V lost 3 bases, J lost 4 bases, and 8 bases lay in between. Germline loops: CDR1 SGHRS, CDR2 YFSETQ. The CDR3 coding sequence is TGCGCCAGCAGCTCCGAGATTTACAATGAGCAGTTCTTC. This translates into CASSSEIYNEQFF.

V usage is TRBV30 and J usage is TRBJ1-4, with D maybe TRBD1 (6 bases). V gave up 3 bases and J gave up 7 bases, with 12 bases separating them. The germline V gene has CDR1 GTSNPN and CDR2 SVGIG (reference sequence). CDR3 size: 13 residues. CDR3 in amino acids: CAWSTGWGEKLFF. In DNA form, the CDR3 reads TGTGCCTGGAGCACAGGGTGGGGTGAAAAACTGTTTTTT.

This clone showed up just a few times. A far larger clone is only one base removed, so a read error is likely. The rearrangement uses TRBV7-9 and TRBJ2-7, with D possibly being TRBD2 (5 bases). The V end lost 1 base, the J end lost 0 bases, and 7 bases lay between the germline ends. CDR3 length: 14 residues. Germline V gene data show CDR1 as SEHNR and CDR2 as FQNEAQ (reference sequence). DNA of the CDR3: TGTGCCAGCAGCTTAGGCCGGGGCTCCTACGAGCAGTACTTC. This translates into CASSLGRGSYEQYF. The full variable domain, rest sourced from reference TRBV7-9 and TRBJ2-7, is DTGVSQNPRHKITKRGQNVTFRCDPISEHNRLYWYRQTLGQGPEFLTYFQNEAQLEKSRLLSDRFSAERPKGSFSTLEIQRTEQGDSAMYLCASSLGRGSYEQYFGPGTRLTVT.

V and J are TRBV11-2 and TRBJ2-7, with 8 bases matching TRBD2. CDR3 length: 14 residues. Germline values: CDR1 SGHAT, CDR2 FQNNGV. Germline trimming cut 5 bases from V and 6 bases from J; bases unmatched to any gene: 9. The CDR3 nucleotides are TGTGCCAGCAGCCAGAGCGGGAGAGGGGGCGAGCAGTACTTC. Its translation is CASSQSGRGGEQYF. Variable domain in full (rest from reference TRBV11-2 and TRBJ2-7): EAGVAQSPRYKIIEKRQSVAFWCNPISGHATLYWYQQILGQGPKLLIQFQNNGVVDDSQLPKDRFSAERLKGVDSTLKIQPAKLEDSAVYLCASSQSGRGGEQYFGPGTRLTVT.

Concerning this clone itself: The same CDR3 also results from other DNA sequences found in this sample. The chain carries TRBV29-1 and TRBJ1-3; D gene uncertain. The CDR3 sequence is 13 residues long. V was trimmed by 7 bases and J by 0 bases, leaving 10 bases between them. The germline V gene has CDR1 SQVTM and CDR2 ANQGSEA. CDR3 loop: CSAKPHSGNTIYF. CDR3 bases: TGCAGCGCCAAACCACACTCTGGAAACACCATATATTTT.

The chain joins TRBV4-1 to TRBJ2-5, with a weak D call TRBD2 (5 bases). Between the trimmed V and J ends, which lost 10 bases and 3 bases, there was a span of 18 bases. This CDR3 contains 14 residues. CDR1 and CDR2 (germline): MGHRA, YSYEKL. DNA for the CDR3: TGCGCCATCTTTATCGGACTGGAAAAAGAGACCCAGTACTTC. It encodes CAIFIGLEKETQYF.